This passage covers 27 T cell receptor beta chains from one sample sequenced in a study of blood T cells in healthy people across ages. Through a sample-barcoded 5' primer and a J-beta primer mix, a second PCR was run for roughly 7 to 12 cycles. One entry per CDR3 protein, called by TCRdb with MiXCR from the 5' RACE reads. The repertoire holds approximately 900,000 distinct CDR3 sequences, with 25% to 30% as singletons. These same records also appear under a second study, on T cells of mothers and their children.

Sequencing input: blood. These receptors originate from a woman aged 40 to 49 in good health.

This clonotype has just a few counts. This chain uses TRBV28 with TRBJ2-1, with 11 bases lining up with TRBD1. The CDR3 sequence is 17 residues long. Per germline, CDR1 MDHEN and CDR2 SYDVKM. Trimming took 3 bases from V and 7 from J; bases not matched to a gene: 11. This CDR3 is CASSFFSGTGGSNEQFF. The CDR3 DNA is TGTGCCAGCAGTTTTTTCTCCGGGACAGGGGGGAGTAATGAGCAGTTCTTC.

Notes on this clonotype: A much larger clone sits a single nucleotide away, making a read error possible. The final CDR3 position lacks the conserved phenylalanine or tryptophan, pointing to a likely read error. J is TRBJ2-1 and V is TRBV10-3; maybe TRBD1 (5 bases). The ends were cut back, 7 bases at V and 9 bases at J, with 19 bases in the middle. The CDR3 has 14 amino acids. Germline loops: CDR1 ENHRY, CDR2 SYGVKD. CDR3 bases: TGTGCCATCATGACGACAGCACAGACGGGTGAGCAGTTCGTC. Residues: CAIMTTAQTGEQFV.

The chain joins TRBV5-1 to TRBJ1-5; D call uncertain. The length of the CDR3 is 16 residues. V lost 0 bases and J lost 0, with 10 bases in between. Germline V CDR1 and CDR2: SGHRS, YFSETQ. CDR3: CASSLDGRYSNQPQHF. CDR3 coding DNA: TGCGCCAGCAGCTTGGACGGCAGGTATAGCAATCAGCCCCAGCATTTT.

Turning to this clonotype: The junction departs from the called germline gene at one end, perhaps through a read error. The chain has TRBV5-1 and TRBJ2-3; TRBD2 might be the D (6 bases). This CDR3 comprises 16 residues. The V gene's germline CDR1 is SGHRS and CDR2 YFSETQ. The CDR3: CASSLEASDSTDTRYF. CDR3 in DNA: TGCGCCAGCAGCTTGGAGGCTAGCGATAGCACAGATACGCGGTATTTT.

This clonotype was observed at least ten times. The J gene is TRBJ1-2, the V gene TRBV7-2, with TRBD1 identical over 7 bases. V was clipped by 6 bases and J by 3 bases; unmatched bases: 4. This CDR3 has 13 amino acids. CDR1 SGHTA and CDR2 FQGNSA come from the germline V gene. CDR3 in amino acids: CASRQQGYYGYTF. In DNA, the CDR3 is TGTGCCAGCAGACAACAGGGGTACTATGGCTACACCTTC.

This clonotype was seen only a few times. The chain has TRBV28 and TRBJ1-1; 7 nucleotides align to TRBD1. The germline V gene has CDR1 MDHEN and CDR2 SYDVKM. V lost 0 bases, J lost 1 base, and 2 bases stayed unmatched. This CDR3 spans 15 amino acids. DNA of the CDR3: TGTGCCAGCAGTTTATGGGAGGGGGCGAACACTGAAGCTTTCTTT. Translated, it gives CASSLWEGANTEAFF.

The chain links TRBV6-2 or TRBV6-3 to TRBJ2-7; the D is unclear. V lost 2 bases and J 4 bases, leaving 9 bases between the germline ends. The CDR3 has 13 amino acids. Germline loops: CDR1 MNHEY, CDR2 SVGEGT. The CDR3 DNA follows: TGTGCCAGCAGTTACGTTGAGGATTACGAGCAGTACTTC. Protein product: CASSYVEDYEQYF.

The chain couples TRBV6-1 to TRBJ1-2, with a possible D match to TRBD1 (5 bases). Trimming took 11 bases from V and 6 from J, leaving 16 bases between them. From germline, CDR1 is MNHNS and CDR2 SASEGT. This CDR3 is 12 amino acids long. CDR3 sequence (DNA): TGTGCCCTGGAGGGGATCTCAGATGGCTACACCTTC. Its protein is CALEGISDGYTF.

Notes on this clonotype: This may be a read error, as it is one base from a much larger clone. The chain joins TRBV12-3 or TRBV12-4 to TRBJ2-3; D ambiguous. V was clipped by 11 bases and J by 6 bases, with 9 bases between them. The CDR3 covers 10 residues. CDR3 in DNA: TGTGCCGCCGCGAGGGATACGCAGTATTTT. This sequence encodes CAAARDTQYF.

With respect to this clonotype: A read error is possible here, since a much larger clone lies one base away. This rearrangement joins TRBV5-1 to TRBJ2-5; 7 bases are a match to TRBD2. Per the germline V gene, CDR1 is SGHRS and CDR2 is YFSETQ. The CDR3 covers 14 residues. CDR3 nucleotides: TGCGCCAGCAGCTACGGGACTAACCAAGAGGCCCAGTACTTC. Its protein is CASSYGTNQEAQYF.

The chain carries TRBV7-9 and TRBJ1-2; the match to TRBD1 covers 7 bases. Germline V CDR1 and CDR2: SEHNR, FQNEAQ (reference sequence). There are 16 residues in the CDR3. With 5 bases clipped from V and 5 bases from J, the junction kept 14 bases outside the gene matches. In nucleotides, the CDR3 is TGTGCCAGCAGCGCACCCCCGGGGACAGCTTCTTATGGCTACACCTTC. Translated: CASSAPPGTASYGYTF.

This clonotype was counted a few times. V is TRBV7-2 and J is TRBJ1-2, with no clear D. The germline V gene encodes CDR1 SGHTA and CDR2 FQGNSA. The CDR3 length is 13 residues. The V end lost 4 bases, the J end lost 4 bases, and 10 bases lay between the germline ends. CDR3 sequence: CASSSRVSYGYTF. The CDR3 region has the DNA TGTGCCAGCAGCTCCCGGGTCTCCTATGGCTACACCTTC.

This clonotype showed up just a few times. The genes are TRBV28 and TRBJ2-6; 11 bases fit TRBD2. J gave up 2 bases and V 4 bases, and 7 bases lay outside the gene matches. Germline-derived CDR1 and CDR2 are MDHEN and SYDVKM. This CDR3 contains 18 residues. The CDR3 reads CASSSSTSGGPGANVLTF. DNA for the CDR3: TGTGCCAGCAGTTCTTCCACTAGCGGGGGCCCTGGGGCCAACGTCCTGACTTTC.

Here the CDR3 reads CATSRDRDTEAFF. In DNA form, the CDR3 reads TGTGCCACCAGCAGAGACAGGGACACTGAAGCTTTCTTT. This rearrangement joins TRBV15 to TRBJ1-1; possibly TRBD1 for D (5 bases). The germline V and J ends were trimmed by 0 bases and 3 bases, with 5 bases remaining between them. Germline CDR1 LNHNV, CDR2 YYDKDF (reference sequence). The length of the CDR3 is 13 residues.

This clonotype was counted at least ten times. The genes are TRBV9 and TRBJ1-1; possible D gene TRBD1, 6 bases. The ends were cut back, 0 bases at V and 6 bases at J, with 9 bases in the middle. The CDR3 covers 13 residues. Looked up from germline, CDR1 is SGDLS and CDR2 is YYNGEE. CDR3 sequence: CASSVGGASEAFF. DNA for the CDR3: TGTGCCAGCAGCGTAGGGGGGGCGTCTGAAGCTTTCTTT.

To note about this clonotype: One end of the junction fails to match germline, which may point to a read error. The CDR3 coding sequence is TGTGCCGGCAGCCCCGAGCCCCTGGCAGATACGCAGTATTTT. Its protein is CAGSPEPLADTQYF. The V call is TRBV11-2, the J call TRBJ2-3; D is ambiguous. Germline CDR1 reads SGHAT; CDR2 reads FQNNGV. There are 14 residues in the CDR3. Using reference TRBV11-2 and TRBJ2-3 for the parts outside the CDR3, the full variable domain is EAGVAQSPRYKIIEKRQSVAFWCNPISGHATLYWYQQILGQGPKLLIQFQNNGVVDDSQLPKDRFSAERLKGVDSTLKIQPAKLEDSAVYLCAGSPEPLADTQYFGPGTRLTVL.

CDR3 DNA sequence: TGTGCCAGCAGCCAATGGGACGGGAACACTGAAGCTTTCTTT. This sequence encodes CASSQWDGNTEAFF. The chain recombines TRBV14 with TRBJ1-1; D possibly corresponds to TRBD1 (5 bases). The ends were cut back, 2 bases at V and 1 base at J, with 8 bases in the middle. Germline lookup yields CDR1 SGHDN and CDR2 FVKESK. The CDR3 totals 14 residues.

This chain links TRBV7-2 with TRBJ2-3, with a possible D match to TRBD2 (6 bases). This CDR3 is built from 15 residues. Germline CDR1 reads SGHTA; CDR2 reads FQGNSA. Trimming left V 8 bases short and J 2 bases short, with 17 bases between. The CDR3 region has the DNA TGTGCCAGCGGCGATCCGGGACTCATCACAGATACGCAGTATTTT. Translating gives CASGDPGLITDTQYF.

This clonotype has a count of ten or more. Written as DNA, the CDR3 is TGTGCCAGCAGCTTAGAGGGACAGGGAAACTACGAGCAGTACTTC. This gives the protein CASSLEGQGNYEQYF. This chain joins TRBV13 and TRBJ2-7; 9 nucleotides agree with TRBD1. Losses at the gene ends were 1 base for V and 3 bases for J; bases not matched to a gene: 4. The CDR3 runs 15 residues. CDR1 and CDR2 from the germline V gene are PRHDT and FYEKMQ (reference sequence).

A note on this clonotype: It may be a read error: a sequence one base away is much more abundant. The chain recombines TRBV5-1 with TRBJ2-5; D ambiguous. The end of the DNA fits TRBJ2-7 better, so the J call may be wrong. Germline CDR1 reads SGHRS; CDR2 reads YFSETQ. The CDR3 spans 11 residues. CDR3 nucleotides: TGCGCCAGCAGCACGACTGACGAGCAGTACTTC. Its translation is CASSTTDEQYF.

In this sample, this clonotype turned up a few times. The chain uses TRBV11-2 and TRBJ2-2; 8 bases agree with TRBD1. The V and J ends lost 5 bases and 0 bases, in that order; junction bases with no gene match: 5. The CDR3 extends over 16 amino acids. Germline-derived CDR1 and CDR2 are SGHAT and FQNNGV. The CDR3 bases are TGTGCCAGCAGCCTAGGACAGGGATCGAACACCGGGGAGCTGTTTTTT. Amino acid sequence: CASSLGQGSNTGELFF.

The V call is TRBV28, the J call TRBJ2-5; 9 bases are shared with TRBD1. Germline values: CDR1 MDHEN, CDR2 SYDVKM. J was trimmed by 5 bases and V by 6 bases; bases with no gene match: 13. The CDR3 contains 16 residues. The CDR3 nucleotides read TGTGCCAGCAGCCGGGGGGACAGGGAGAGGTCTGAGACCCAGTACTTC. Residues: CASSRGDRERSETQYF.

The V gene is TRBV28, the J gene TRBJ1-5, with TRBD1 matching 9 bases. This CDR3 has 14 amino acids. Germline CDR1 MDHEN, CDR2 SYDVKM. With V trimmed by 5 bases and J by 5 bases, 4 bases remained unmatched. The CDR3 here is CASSTGGAYQPQHF. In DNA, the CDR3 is TGTGCCAGCAGTACAGGGGGCGCGTATCAGCCCCAGCATTTT.

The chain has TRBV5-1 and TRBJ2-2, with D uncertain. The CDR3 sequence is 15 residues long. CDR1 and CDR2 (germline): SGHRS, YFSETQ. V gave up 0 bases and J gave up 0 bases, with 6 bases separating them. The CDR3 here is CASSLEQANTGELFF. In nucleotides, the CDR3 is TGCGCCAGCAGCTTGGAACAAGCGAACACCGGGGAGCTGTTTTTT.

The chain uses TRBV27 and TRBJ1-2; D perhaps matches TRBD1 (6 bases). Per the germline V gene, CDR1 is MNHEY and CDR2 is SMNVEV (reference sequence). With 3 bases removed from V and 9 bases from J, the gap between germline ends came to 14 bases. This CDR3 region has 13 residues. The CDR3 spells CASSFANRVSYTF. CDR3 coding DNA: TGTGCCAGCAGTTTCGCCAACAGGGTCAGCTACACCTTC.

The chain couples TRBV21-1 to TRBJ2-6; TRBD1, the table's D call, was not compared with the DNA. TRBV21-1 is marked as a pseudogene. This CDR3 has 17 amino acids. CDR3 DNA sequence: TGTGCCAGCAGCTCGCGGGCACAGGACTCTGGGGCCAACGTCCTGACTTTC. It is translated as CASSSRAQDSGANVLTF.

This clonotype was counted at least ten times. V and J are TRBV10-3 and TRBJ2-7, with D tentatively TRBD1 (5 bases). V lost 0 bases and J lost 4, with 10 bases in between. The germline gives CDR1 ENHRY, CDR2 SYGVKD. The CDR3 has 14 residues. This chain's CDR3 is CAISESVAGYEQYF. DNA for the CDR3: TGTGCCATCAGTGAGTCAGTGGCAGGGTACGAGCAGTACTTC.